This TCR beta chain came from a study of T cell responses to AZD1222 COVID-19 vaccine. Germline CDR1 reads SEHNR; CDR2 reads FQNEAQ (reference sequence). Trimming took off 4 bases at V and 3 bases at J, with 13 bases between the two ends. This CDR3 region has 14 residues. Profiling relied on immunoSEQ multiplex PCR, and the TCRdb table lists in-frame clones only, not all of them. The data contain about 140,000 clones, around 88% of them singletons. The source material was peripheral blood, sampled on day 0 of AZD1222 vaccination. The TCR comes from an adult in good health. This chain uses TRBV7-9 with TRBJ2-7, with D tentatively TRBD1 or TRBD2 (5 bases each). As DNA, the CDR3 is TGTGCCAGCAGCTCACCATGGGACGGCTACGAGCAGTACTTC. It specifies CASSSPWDGYEQYF.